These 27 T cell receptor beta chains were all obtained from the same sample, sequenced in a study of blood T cell repertoires in COVID-19. Profiling relied on immunoSEQ multiplex PCR, and the TCRdb table lists in-frame clones only, not all of them. The repertoire includes about 360,000 clones, around 86% of them detected once, and over 2.5% sits in the top ten. Sequenced input: peripheral blood. Receptors were obtained from a human donor in a cohort sampled during active COVID-19.

The table lists this clone with a few counts. The chain joins TRBV3-1 (or the pseudogene TRBV3-2) to TRBJ2-5; D ambiguous. The V end lost 4 bases, the J end lost 1 base, and 10 bases lay between the germline ends. Germline V gene lookup returns CDR1 LGHDT and CDR2 YNNKEL (reference sequence). CDR3 length equals 14 residues. CDR3 region: CASSPYYAQETQYF. CDR3 in DNA: TGTGCCAGCAGCCCCTACTATGCCCAAGAGACCCAGTACTTC.

The CDR3 DNA sequence: TGTGCCAGCAGCTTGCAGGGCACTTTGGGGGAGACCCAGTACTTC. Translation gives CASSLQGTLGETQYF. The J gene is TRBJ2-5, the V gene TRBV5-4; weak D call: TRBD1 (5 bases). From germline, CDR1 is SGHNT and CDR2 YYREEE (reference sequence). CDR3 length: 15 residues. Trimming left V 1 base short and J 5 bases short, with 15 bases between. Filled out from reference TRBV5-4 and TRBJ2-5, the complete variable domain reads ETGVTQSPTHLIKTRGQQVTLRCSSQSGHNTVSWYQQALGQGPQFIFQYYREEENGRGNFPPRFSGLQFPNYSSELNVNALELDDSALYLCASSLQGTLGETQYFGPGTRLLVL.

The chain has TRBV6-5 and TRBJ2-5; D perhaps matches TRBD2 (7 bases). CDR3 length: 13 residues. Trimming shortened V by 6 bases and J by 4 bases, and 12 bases separated the two germline ends. The germline CDR1 and CDR2 sequences are MNHEY and SVGAGI. The CDR3 reads CASRLGGGETQYF. The DNA of the CDR3 is TGTGCCAGCAGGTTGGGAGGGGGAGAGACCCAGTACTTC.

The chain recombines TRBV6-5 with TRBJ2-7; D gene uncertain. V was pared by 7 bases and J by 0 bases, with 10 bases between. The CDR3 totals 13 residues. Germline CDR1 is MNHEY and CDR2 is SVGAGI. The CDR3 is CASTDGDSYEQYF. The CDR3, as DNA: TGTGCCAGCACCGACGGAGACTCCTACGAGCAGTACTTC.

The CDR3 here is CASSRTSGRARETQYF. CDR3 nucleotides: TGTGCCAGCAGTCGGACTAGCGGGAGGGCGCGGGAGACCCAGTACTTC. This chain uses TRBV27 with TRBJ2-5; the match to TRBD2 covers 15 bases. There are 16 residues in the CDR3. The V gene's germline CDR1 is MNHEY and CDR2 SMNVEV (reference sequence). Germline trimming cut 5 bases from V and 5 bases from J; bases unmatched to any gene: 6.

A single count supports this clone. CDR3 protein: CASSWGGAQYF. CDR3 in DNA: TGTGCCAGCAGTTGGGGGGGGGCCCAGTACTTC. The rearrangement joins TRBV12-3 or TRBV12-4 to TRBJ2-5, with 7 bases fitting TRBD2. The CDR3 is 11 residues long. Trimming removed 4 bases from V and 9 bases from J; junction bases left unmatched: 2.

This clone appeared once. The chain uses TRBV7-8 and TRBJ2-1, with D possibly TRBD2 on 5 matching bases. The CDR3 runs 14 residues. V gave up 4 bases and J gave up 2 bases, with 9 bases separating them. CDR1 and CDR2 from the germline V gene are SGHVS and FQNEAQ. CDR3 DNA: TGTGCCAGCAGCTCCACCGGGGCCTACAATGAGCAGTTCTTC. Encoded protein: CASSSTGAYNEQFF. Supplemented by reference TRBV7-8 and TRBJ2-1, the full variable domain reads GAGVSQSPRYKVAKRGQDVALRCDPISGHVSLFWYQQALGQGPEFLTYFQNEAQLDKSGLPSDRFFAERPEGSVSTLKIQRTQQEDSAVYLCASSSTGAYNEQFFGPGTRLTVL.

The rearrangement links TRBV5-1 to TRBJ1-2; D might be TRBD1 (5 bases). CDR3 length: 12 residues. Germline assignment: CDR1 SGHRS and CDR2 YFSETQ. V dropped 3 bases and J dropped 10 bases, with 13 bases sitting between them. The DNA for the CDR3 is TGCGCCAGCAGCTCCTTCGACAGAATCTACACCTTC. Residues: CASSSFDRIYTF.

The chain carries TRBV19 and TRBJ2-2, with a weak D call TRBD2 (6 bases). Germline V gene sequence: CDR1 LNHDA, CDR2 SQIVND (reference sequence). The CDR3 consists of 14 residues. Trimming removed 7 bases at V and 4 bases at J, with 13 bases between. CDR3 region: CASTSQGGTGELFF. The CDR3 DNA is TGTGCCAGTACGTCCCAGGGAGGCACCGGGGAGCTGTTTTTT.

This rearrangement joins TRBV6-5 to TRBJ1-2; D is perhaps TRBD1 (6 bases). The CDR3 has 14 residues. V lost 6 bases, J lost 5 bases, and 16 bases lay in between. Germline CDR1 reads MNHEY; CDR2 reads SVGAGI. The CDR3 DNA follows: TGTGCCAGCAGGGAGACAGGCGTTACGTATGGCTACACCTTC. This encodes CASRETGVTYGYTF.

The chain carries TRBV3-1 (or the pseudogene TRBV3-2) and TRBJ1-2; D gene uncertain. Trimming left V 8 bases short and J 0 bases short, with 13 bases between. Germline CDR1 reads LGHDT; CDR2 reads YNNKEL (reference sequence). The CDR3 sequence is 14 residues long. Here the CDR3 DNA reads TGTGCCAGCGCCCAGGCCAGGACTAACTATGGCTACACCTTC. It yields the protein CASAQARTNYGYTF.

The chain employs TRBV2 and TRBJ2-5; 11 bases are shared with TRBD2. The J segment lost 2 bases and the V segment lost 6 bases, leaving 5 bases of the junction unmatched. Germline CDR1 is SNHLY and CDR2 is FYNNEI. CDR3 length: 15 amino acids. The CDR3 loop is CASSELAGEQETQYF. CDR3 bases: TGTGCCAGCAGCGAACTAGCGGGGGAACAAGAGACCCAGTACTTC.

The chain joins TRBV11-2 to TRBJ2-2; 8 nucleotides agree with TRBD1. V lost 5 bases to trimming and J lost 2 bases; unmatched junction nucleotides: 4. From germline, CDR1 is SGHAT and CDR2 FQNNGV. The CDR3 covers 15 residues. The CDR3: CASSRDRQNTGELFF. DNA for the CDR3: TGTGCCAGCAGCCGGGACAGGCAAAACACCGGGGAGCTGTTTTTT.

The chain combines TRBV7-8 with TRBJ1-1; D possibly corresponds to TRBD1 (5 bases). The CDR3 is made up of 13 amino acids. The germline V gene encodes CDR1 SGHVS and CDR2 FQNEAQ. Trimming pared 2 bases from V and 1 base from J, leaving 5 bases between. The CDR3 nucleotides are TGTGCCAGCAGCTTAACAGGGAACACTGAAGCTTTCTTT. Translated, it gives CASSLTGNTEAFF. The whole variable domain, filled in from reference TRBV7-8 and TRBJ1-1, reads GAGVSQSPRYKVAKRGQDVALRCDPISGHVSLFWYQQALGQGPEFLTYFQNEAQLDKSGLPSDRFFAERPEGSVSTLKIQRTQQEDSAVYLCASSLTGNTEAFFGQGTRLTVV.

This chain uses TRBV21-1 with TRBJ2-1; the table's D call TRBD1 went unverified against the DNA. TRBV21-1 is listed as a pseudogene. This CDR3 has 18 residues. CDR3 loop: CASSKSHFSTGLYNEQFF. DNA of the CDR3: TGTGCCAGCAGCAAATCCCATTTCTCGACAGGGTTATACAATGAGCAGTTCTTC.

The genes are TRBV12-3 or TRBV12-4 and TRBJ2-7; D uncertain. This CDR3 has 12 residues. The V end lost 3 bases, the J end lost 3 bases, and 6 bases lay between the germline ends. CDR3 sequence (DNA): TGTGCCAGCAGTTTTTTTCACTACGAGCAGTACTTC. It is translated as CASSFFHYEQYF.

The chain combines TRBV4-1 with TRBJ2-6; D perhaps matches TRBD1 (5 bases). Germline V gene data show CDR1 as MGHRA and CDR2 as YSYEKL. Trimming cost V 4 bases and J 1 base, with 14 bases left between them. This CDR3 comprises 17 residues. The CDR3 region has the DNA TGCGCCAGCAGCCCTGGCAGGGCCTTTTCTGGGGCCAACGTCCTGACTTTC. Translation gives CASSPGRAFSGANVLTF.

The DNA of the CDR3 is TGCGCCAGCAGCCAATGGGACAGGGGCACAGATACGCAGTATTTT. This translates into CASSQWDRGTDTQYF. The V gene is TRBV5-1, the J gene TRBJ2-3, with 9 bases aligning to TRBD1. The CDR3 is 15 residues long. Germline V gene sequence: CDR1 SGHRS, CDR2 YFSETQ. V lost 4 bases and J lost 1; bases outside the gene matches: 4.

The V gene is TRBV19, the J gene TRBJ2-1; no definite D call. Germline V gene data show CDR1 as LNHDA and CDR2 as SQIVND (reference sequence). Trimming left V 5 bases short and J 7 bases short, with 15 bases between. CDR3 size: 14 residues. The CDR3 here is CASSFRWALNEQFF. CDR3 coding DNA: TGTGCCAGTAGTTTCCGTTGGGCGCTGAATGAGCAGTTCTTC.

The V gene is TRBV30, the J gene TRBJ2-7; possibly TRBD1 for D (5 bases). Germline V lookup: CDR1 GTSNPN, CDR2 SVGIG (reference sequence). V shed 0 bases and J shed 0 bases, with 12 bases lying between them. The CDR3 has 15 residues. The CDR3 loop reads CAWSVGVYNSYEQYF. CDR3 DNA: TGTGCCTGGAGTGTAGGGGTCTACAACTCCTACGAGCAGTACTTC.

The chain uses TRBV30 and TRBJ2-7; unclear D gene. Trimming took off 8 bases at V and 0 bases at J, with 14 bases between the two ends. In germline, CDR1 is GTSNPN, CDR2 SVGIG (reference sequence). There are 13 residues in the CDR3. The DNA of the CDR3 is TGTGCCCAGACGAACGGGTCCTCCTACGAGCAGTACTTC. Its translation: CAQTNGSSYEQYF.

The chain recombines TRBV5-1 with TRBJ2-2, with 11 bases identical to TRBD2. V shed 3 bases and J 2 bases; nucleotides not matched to a gene: 24. The germline V gene has CDR1 SGHRS and CDR2 YFSETQ. The CDR3 is 23 amino acids. The CDR3 DNA reads as TGCGCCAGCAGCTCCCTGGGAAATAGAATGGCTATACTAGCGGGAGTTAACACCGGGGAGCTGTTTTTT. This translates into CASSSLGNRMAILAGVNTGELFF.

The chain is built from TRBV3-1 (or the pseudogene TRBV3-2) and TRBJ2-1; D not certain. The CDR3 spans 12 residues. Trimming took 0 bases from V and 11 from J, leaving 8 bases between them. Germline-derived CDR1 and CDR2 are LGHDT and YNNKEL (reference sequence). CDR3 loop: CASSQDPRKQFF. The CDR3 nucleotides read TGTGCCAGCAGCCAAGACCCGCGGAAGCAGTTCTTC.

The chain uses TRBV10-1 and TRBJ2-1; the D is unclear. Trimming cost V 4 bases and J 0 bases, with 4 bases left between them. From germline, CDR1 is WNHNN and CDR2 SYGVQD (reference sequence). The CDR3 covers 13 residues. CDR3 DNA: TGCGCCAGCAGTGCGAGCTCCTACAATGAGCAGTTCTTC. This gives the protein CASSASSYNEQFF.

J is TRBJ2-7 and V is TRBV11-2, with D unclear. V shed 5 bases and J shed 3 bases, with 14 bases lying between them. The CDR3 length is 14 residues. Germline V gene lookup returns CDR1 SGHAT and CDR2 FQNNGV. This CDR3 is CASSPLNGDYEQYF. DNA for the CDR3: TGTGCCAGCAGCCCCCTCAATGGAGACTACGAGCAGTACTTC.

Points on this clone: The same CDR3 can be traced to other DNA sequences in this sample. The chain recombines TRBV3-1 (or the pseudogene TRBV3-2) with TRBJ1-6; D is perhaps TRBD1 (5 bases). Germline CDR1 LGHDT, CDR2 YNNKEL (reference sequence). V was cut by 0 bases and J by 7 bases, with 10 bases left in between. The CDR3 sequence is 15 residues long. The CDR3 spells CASSQDGGGNSPLHF. DNA of the CDR3: TGTGCCAGCAGCCAAGACGGGGGAGGAAATTCACCCCTCCACTTT.

The chain carries TRBV19 and TRBJ2-7; tentative D call: TRBD2 (5 bases). Between the trimmed V and J ends, which lost 5 bases and 3 bases, there was a span of 17 bases. The germline gives CDR1 LNHDA, CDR2 SQIVND (reference sequence). There are 15 residues in the CDR3. CDR3 protein: CASSARSGNSYEQYF. The CDR3 DNA is TGTGCCAGTAGTGCCAGGTCGGGAAACAGCTACGAGCAGTACTTC.